The 13 T cell receptor beta chains reported below all come from one sample, sequenced in a study of T cells in tuberculosis. This sample's time point: new active TB diagnosis, blood taken before or within 7 days of starting treatment. Data came from immunoSEQ multiplex PCR; TCRdb stores just in-frame clones and leaves some out. This sample has 30,000 to 35,000 clones; about 85% occur once, and the top ten carry 5.4%. The material sequenced was PBMCs, taken at tuberculosis diagnosis. These receptor sequences come from an adult with tuberculosis.

CDR3 DNA sequence: TGCGCCAGCAGTGAGTCGAGGCAGCCCCAGCATTTT. Translated: CASSESRQPQHF. This sequence joins TRBV10-2 and TRBJ1-5, with unresolved D. The V end lost 0 bases, the J end lost 7 bases, and 4 bases lay between the germline ends. CDR3 length: 12 residues. Germline V lookup: CDR1 WSHSY, CDR2 SAAADI.

J is TRBJ2-7 and V is TRBV9; the D gene is possibly TRBD2 (5 bases). Trimming cost V 3 bases and J 6 bases, with 16 bases left between them. The CDR3 spans 14 residues. Looked up from germline, CDR1 is SGDLS and CDR2 is YYNGEE. The CDR3 sequence: CASSATRVAVEQYF. The CDR3 bases are TGTGCCAGCAGCGCCACTAGGGTAGCTGTCGAGCAGTACTTC.

The chain carries TRBV30 and TRBJ1-5; D uncertain. The V gene's germline CDR1 is GTSNPN and CDR2 SVGIG (reference sequence). The CDR3 sequence is 13 residues long. The V end was cut by 7 bases, the J end by 2 bases, with 12 bases between. CDR3 DNA sequence: TGTGCCTCCGGGCGGGGAGGCAATCAGCCCCAGCATTTT. Protein product: CASGRGGNQPQHF.

The chain links TRBV7-9 to TRBJ2-2, with 8 positions matching TRBD2. After removal of 0 bases from V and 5 bases from J, the junction contained 5 bases not matched to a gene. CDR1 is SEHNR, CDR2 FQNEAQ, per germline (reference sequence). The CDR3 has 16 residues. The CDR3 is CASSLAAGVRTGELFF. The CDR3 DNA reads as TGTGCCAGCAGCTTAGCAGCGGGAGTGCGTACCGGGGAGCTGTTTTTT.

This chain joins TRBV28 and TRBJ2-7; D is unclear. The CDR3 contains 12 residues. CDR1 and CDR2 (germline): MDHEN, SYDVKM. V shed 4 bases and J shed 4 bases, with 8 bases lying between them. The CDR3 is CASSWQNYEQYF. The CDR3 nucleotides are TGTGCCAGCAGTTGGCAGAATTACGAGCAGTACTTC.

This chain joins TRBV5-1 and TRBJ2-1, with 8 bases identical to TRBD2. CDR3 length: 15 residues. Trimming at V came to 1 base and at J to 4 bases, leaving 4 bases not matched to a gene. Germline assignment: CDR1 SGHRS and CDR2 YFSETQ. In nucleotides, the CDR3 is TGCGCCAGCAGCTTGACGGGAGGGCCGTACAATGAGCAGTTCTTC. It codes for CASSLTGGPYNEQFF.

The genes are TRBV6-4 and TRBJ2-1; 11 bases are a match to TRBD1. The CDR3 has 14 amino acids. CDR1 and CDR2 (germline): MRHNA, SNTAGT. The ends lost 6 bases at V and 8 bases at J; junction bases unmatched: 6. CDR3 coding DNA: TGTGCCAGCAGCCCGGGACAGGGGGGAGATGAGCAGTTCTTC. Translated, it gives CASSPGQGGDEQFF.

The chain recombines TRBV11-2 with TRBJ2-5; D is unresolved. The V end lost 3 bases, the J end lost 2 bases, and 7 bases lay between the germline ends. The CDR3 is made up of 13 amino acids. CDR1 SGHAT and CDR2 FQNNGV come from the germline V gene. CDR3 DNA sequence: TGTGCCAGCAGCTTTGACATACAAGAGACCCAGTACTTC. It is translated as CASSFDIQETQYF.

The V and J genes are TRBV11-3 and TRBJ2-2, with TRBD2 matching 10 bases. The V gene end was trimmed by 5 bases and the J gene end by 1 base; junction bases not matched to a gene: 1. The CDR3 extends over 15 amino acids. Germline loops: CDR1 SGHNT, CDR2 YENEEA. CDR3 in amino acids: CASSKRGGNTGELFF. CDR3 nucleotides: TGTGCCAGCAGCAAGCGGGGGGGGAACACCGGGGAGCTGTTTTTT.

The V gene is TRBV30, the J gene TRBJ2-5; TRBD1 aligns across 9 bases. J was trimmed by 5 bases and V by 3 bases; bases with no gene match: 10. The CDR3 length is 15 residues. CDR1 is GTSNPN and CDR2 is SVGIG in the germline V gene (reference sequence). In DNA, the CDR3 is TGTGCCTGGAGCCCTGGACAGGGGCGGTGGGAGACCCAGTACTTC. This translates into CAWSPGQGRWETQYF.

The CDR3 region is CASSTPGTGQYF. The DNA of the CDR3 is TGTGCCAGCAGCACCCCCGGGACAGGGCAGTACTTC. J is TRBJ2-4 and V is TRBV7-2; 9 nucleotides agree with TRBD1. Germline CDR1 is SGHTA and CDR2 is FQGNSA. The CDR3 sequence is 12 residues long. The junction had 6 bases not matched to a gene; V was cut back by 5 bases and J by 13 bases.

The chain links TRBV10-3 to TRBJ1-5, with TRBD1 matching over 10 bases. This CDR3 comprises 14 residues. The germline V gene encodes CDR1 ENHRY and CDR2 SYGVKD. V trimming: 3 bases; J trimming: 9 bases; junction bases outside the gene matches: 5. The DNA for the CDR3 is TGTGCCATCAGTGATCCGGGACAGGGGTCGCCCCAGCATTTT. Translation gives CAISDPGQGSPQHF.

V usage is TRBV6-5 and J usage is TRBJ1-1; D perhaps matches TRBD1 (5 bases). There are 11 residues in the CDR3. The ends were cut back, 7 bases at V and 11 bases at J, with 14 bases in the middle. CDR1 and CDR2 from the germline V gene are MNHEY and SVGAGI. The CDR3 DNA is TGTGCCAGCAAATCTAGGGAGGGGGCTTTCTTT. This sequence encodes CASKSREGAFF.